The 5 T cell receptor beta chains presented below share a single source sample, sequenced in a study of identical twins listed by TCRdb under 2016. Libraries were prepared through 5' RACE. TCRdb records Illumina HiSeq 2000 as the sequencer. In-frame beta chains were kept once TCRdb had trimmed the public reads at Q25 with fastp and called clones with MiXCR. Each CDR3 protein appears once, grouped with its most common genes and DNA. The sample table lists under 350,000 distinct CDR3 sequences, 7.5% to 9.5% of them with a count of one. The ten largest clonotypes hold under 7.5% of the sample. The sample was also reused in another study, on yellow fever vaccine responses in identical twins.

Sequenced sample: CD8+ T cells sorted from blood. The receptors were sampled from a woman between 18 and 29 years old in good health.

DNA for the CDR3: TGTGCCATGAGCCCCGCGACAGGGAGGACCTACGAGCAGTACTTC. Residues: CAMSPATGRTYEQYF. This rearrangement joins TRBV5-5 to TRBJ2-7, with D perhaps matching TRBD1 (7 bases). V lost 9 bases, J lost 2 bases, and 21 bases lay in between. The CDR3 totals 15 residues. Germline V lookup: CDR1 SGHKS, CDR2 YYEKEE (reference sequence).

Ten or more counts support this clonotype. The gene calls are TRBV4-2 and TRBJ2-1; a weak D match, TRBD1 (5 bases). The germline V gene encodes CDR1 LGHNA and CDR2 YNFKEQ. The CDR3 sequence is 14 residues long. Trimming took off 0 bases at V and 9 bases at J, with 12 bases between the two ends. The CDR3 DNA reads as TGTGCCAGCAGCCAAGATCTAGGGGTTGCTGAGCAGTTCTTC. This sequence encodes CASSQDLGVAEQFF.

This clonotype turned up a few times. J is TRBJ1-2 and V is TRBV5-6; D gene uncertain. The germline V and J ends were trimmed by 0 bases and 5 bases, with 17 bases remaining between them. CDR3 size: 16 residues. Per the germline V gene, CDR1 is SGHDT and CDR2 is YYEEEE. CDR3 residues: CASSLDGSITSYGYTF. CDR3 DNA sequence: TGTGCCAGCAGCTTGGATGGGTCCATCACCTCTTATGGCTACACCTTC. Full variable domain (missing parts from reference TRBV5-6 and TRBJ1-2): DAGVTQSPTHLIKTRGQQVTLRCSPKSGHDTVSWYQQALGQGPQFIFQYYEEEERQRGNFPDRFSGHQFPNYSSELNVNALLLGDSALYLCASSLDGSITSYGYTFGSGTRLTVV.

This clonotype was detected ten times or more. CDR3 sequence: CASSSGGGLYEQYF. The CDR3 DNA follows: TGTGCCAGCAGCTCGGGAGGGGGGCTCTACGAGCAGTACTTC. V gene TRBV7-2 combines with J gene TRBJ2-7, with TRBD2 matching over 8 bases. This CDR3 region has 14 residues. Germline V lookup: CDR1 SGHTA, CDR2 FQGNSA. Trimming at V came to 4 bases and at J to 3 bases, leaving 5 bases not matched to a gene.

This rearrangement joins TRBV19 to TRBJ1-1; D is perhaps TRBD1 (6 bases). V shed 6 bases and J shed 6 bases, with 11 bases lying between them. CDR1 and CDR2 from the germline V gene are LNHDA and SQIVND (reference sequence). The CDR3 totals 12 residues. Here the CDR3 reads CASRTGTPEAFF. The CDR3 DNA is TGTGCCAGTAGAACCGGGACACCTGAAGCTTTCTTT. The whole variable domain, remainder taken from reference TRBV19 and TRBJ1-1, is DGGITQSPKYLFRKEGQNVTLSCEQNLNHDAMYWYRQDPGQGLRLIYYSQIVNDFQKGDIAEGYSVSREKKESFPLTVTSAQKNPTAFYLCASRTGTPEAFFGQGTRLTVV.